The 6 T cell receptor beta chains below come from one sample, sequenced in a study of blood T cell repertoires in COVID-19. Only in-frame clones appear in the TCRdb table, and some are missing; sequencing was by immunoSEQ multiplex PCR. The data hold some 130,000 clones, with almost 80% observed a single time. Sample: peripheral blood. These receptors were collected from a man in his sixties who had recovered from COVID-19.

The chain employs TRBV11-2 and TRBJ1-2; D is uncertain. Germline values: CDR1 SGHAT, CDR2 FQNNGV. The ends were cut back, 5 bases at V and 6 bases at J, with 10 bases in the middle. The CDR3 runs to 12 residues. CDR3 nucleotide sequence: TGTGCCAGCAGCCCAGAGGGCCATGGCTACACCTTC. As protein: CASSPEGHGYTF.

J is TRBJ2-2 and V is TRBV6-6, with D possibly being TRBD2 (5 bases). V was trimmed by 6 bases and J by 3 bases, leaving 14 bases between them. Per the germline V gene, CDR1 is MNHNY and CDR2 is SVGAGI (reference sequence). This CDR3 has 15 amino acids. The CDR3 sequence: CASSRTARDTGELFF. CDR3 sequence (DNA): TGTGCCAGCAGCAGGACTGCGCGTGACACCGGGGAGCTGTTTTTT.

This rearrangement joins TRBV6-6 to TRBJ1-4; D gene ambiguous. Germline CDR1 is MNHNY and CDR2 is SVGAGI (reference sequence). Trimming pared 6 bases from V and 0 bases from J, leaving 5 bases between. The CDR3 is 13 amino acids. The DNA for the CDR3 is TGTGCCAGCAGCCTTGCAACTAATGAAAAACTGTTTTTT. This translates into CASSLATNEKLFF.

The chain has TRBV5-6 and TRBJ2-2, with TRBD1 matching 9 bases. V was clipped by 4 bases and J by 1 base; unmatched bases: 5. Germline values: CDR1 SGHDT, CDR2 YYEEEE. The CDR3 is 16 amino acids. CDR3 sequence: CASSPGTGLNTGELFF. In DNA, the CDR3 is TGTGCCAGCAGCCCGGGGACAGGGCTGAACACCGGGGAGCTGTTTTTT.

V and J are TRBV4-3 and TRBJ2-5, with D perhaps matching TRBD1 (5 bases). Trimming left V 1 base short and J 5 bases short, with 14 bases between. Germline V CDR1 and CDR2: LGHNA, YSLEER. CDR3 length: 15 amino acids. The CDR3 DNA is TGCGCCAGCAGCCAAGCCAGGGTCCTTGGGGAGACCCAGTACTTC. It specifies CASSQARVLGETQYF.

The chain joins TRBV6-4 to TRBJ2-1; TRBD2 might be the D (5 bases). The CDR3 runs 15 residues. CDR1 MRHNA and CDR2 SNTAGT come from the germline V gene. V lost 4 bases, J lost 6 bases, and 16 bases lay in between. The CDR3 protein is CASSVDGLGGNEQFF. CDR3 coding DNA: TGTGCCAGCAGTGTCGATGGACTCGGCGGCAATGAGCAGTTCTTC.